The clone carrying this TCR beta chain has at least ten counts. This sample is drawn from a study of lung T cells in sarcoidosis with Löfgren's syndrome. TCRdb fed the reads into MiXCR, producing one record per CDR3 protein. The repertoire includes roughly 19,000 distinct CDR3 sequences, roughly 20% of them detected once, and about 4% sits in the top ten. The sequencing sample was made of CD4+ T cells from PBMCs. This receptor was taken from a human donor with sarcoidosis (Löfgren's syndrome or another form), or a control subject (not recorded which).

The CDR3 DNA reads as TGTGCCAGCAGCTTAGGGACGGACCTACCACAGTTCTTC. Its translation is CASSLGTDLPQFF. V is TRBV7-2 and J is TRBJ2-1; D gene uncertain. V shed 1 base and J shed 13 bases, with 14 bases lying between them. The CDR3 runs to 13 residues. CDR1 is SGHTA and CDR2 is FQGNSA in the germline V gene. Using reference TRBV7-2 and TRBJ2-1 for the parts outside the CDR3, the full variable domain is GAGVSQSPSNKVTEKGKDVELRCDPISGHTALYWYRQSLGQGLEFLIYFQGNSAPDKSGLPSDRFSAERTGGSVSTLTIQRTQQEDSAVYLCASSLGTDLPQFFGPGTRLTVL.